A single sample gave rise to the 3 T cell receptor beta chains below, sequenced in a study of blood T cell repertoires in COVID-19. Sequencing used immunoSEQ multiplex PCR; TCRdb keeps in-frame clones, though not all of them. Of around 30,000 clones in the sample, nearly 90% were seen once. Material: peripheral blood. The receptors were sampled from a man aged 55 to 69 with active COVID-19.

The V and J genes are TRBV3-1 (or the pseudogene TRBV3-2) and TRBJ2-3; 10 nucleotides align to TRBD2. V lost 4 bases and J lost 1; bases outside the gene matches: 5. CDR1 is LGHDT, CDR2 YNNKEL, per germline (reference sequence). CDR3 length: 16 amino acids. The CDR3 DNA is TGTGCCAGCAGCCCCCGGCTAGCGGGAGGCACAGATACGCAGTATTTT. Protein product: CASSPRLAGGTDTQYF.

The chain is built from TRBV4-3 and TRBJ2-1; D gene ambiguous. CDR3 length: 16 amino acids. The germline V and J ends were trimmed by 0 bases and 2 bases, with 11 bases remaining between them. The germline V gene encodes CDR1 LGHNA and CDR2 YSLEER. In DNA form, the CDR3 reads TGCGCCAGCAGCCAAGATAGACTCTCCCCCTACAATGAGCAGTTCTTC. The encoded protein is CASSQDRLSPYNEQFF.

V is TRBV30 and J is TRBJ1-2; D call uncertain. V lost 0 bases to trimming and J lost 4 bases, with 9 bases between them. There are 13 residues in the CDR3. Germline loops: CDR1 GTSNPN, CDR2 SVGIG (reference sequence). The CDR3 DNA is TGTGCCTGGAGTGTTGCTGTGAGCTATGGCTACACCTTC. It translates to CAWSVAVSYGYTF.